This TCR beta chain is from a study of OX40 agonist ivuxolimab in advanced cancers. Study summary: Six ivuxolimab dose levels, 0.01 to 10 mg/kg, were given intravenously every 2 weeks. Three patients, one with hepatocellular carcinoma and two with cutaneous melanoma, responded partially. Study conclusions and caveats: At 0.1 to 3.0 mg/kg and by week 6, CD4+ and CD8+ T cells in the blood had expanded clonally.

TCRdb keeps only in-frame clones here, not all; method: immunoSEQ multiplex PCR. The sample has about 69,000 clones, about 80% seen once. Concerning this clone itself: Its specificity is not known.

With 7 bases removed from V and 7 bases from J, the gap between germline ends came to 22 bases. The CDR3 spans 16 residues. CDR1 MDHEN and CDR2 SYDVKM come from the germline V gene. The sequenced sample was CD4+ or CD8+ T cells sorted from blood, obtained in a trial of the OX40 agonist ivuxolimab. The chain combines TRBV28 with TRBJ1-4, with a weak D call TRBD1 (5 bases). The clonotype comes from an adult with an advanced solid tumor such as melanoma, head and neck, liver or kidney cancer. CDR3 in DNA: TGTGCCAGCAAGTCCGGCACGAGGGGCCGGGGTGAAAAACTGTTTTTT. Translation gives CASKSGTRGRGEKLFF.